This note documents a single TCR beta chain sequence. Antigen: not known. One entry per CDR3 protein, called by TCRdb with MiXCR from the multiplex PCR reads. The data contain 20,000 to 25,000 distinct CDR3 sequences, roughly 60% of them seen just once; the ten biggest clones take up roughly 21%. The source of the sample is a study of breast tumors, draining lymph nodes, adjacent tissues. Regarding the study as a whole: Tumor and nontumor repertoires were significantly more similar in luminal-like than in basal-like breast cancer. Most tumor T cells seemingly derive from lymph node, then expand in tumor. The lymph node origin of tumor T cells was framed as consistent with a hypothesis, not demonstrated. Tumor TCR diversity was below lymph nodes but above nontumor tissue.

The CDR3 covers 12 residues. V was cut by 5 bases and J by 7 bases, with 11 bases left in between. The V gene's germline CDR1 is SEHNR and CDR2 FQNEAQ (reference sequence). This TCR was recovered from a female donor with breast cancer. Some clones in this sample may be carry-over from other donors' samples. This chain uses TRBV7-9 with TRBJ1-2; possible D gene TRBD1, 5 bases. Material for sequencing was tumor-adjacent breast tissue. The CDR3 loop reads CASSVDQGGYTF. Here the CDR3 DNA reads TGTGCCAGCAGCGTTGACCAGGGTGGCTACACCTTC.